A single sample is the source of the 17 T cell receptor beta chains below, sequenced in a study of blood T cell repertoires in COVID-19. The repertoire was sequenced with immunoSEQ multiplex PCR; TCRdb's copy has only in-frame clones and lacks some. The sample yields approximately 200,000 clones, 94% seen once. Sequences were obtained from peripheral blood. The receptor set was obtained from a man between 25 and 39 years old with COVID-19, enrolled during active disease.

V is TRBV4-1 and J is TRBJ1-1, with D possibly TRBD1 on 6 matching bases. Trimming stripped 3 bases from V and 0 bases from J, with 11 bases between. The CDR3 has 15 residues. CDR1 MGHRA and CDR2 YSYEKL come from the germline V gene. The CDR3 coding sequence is TGCGCCAGCAGCCAGTACGGACAGCTGAACACTGAAGCTTTCTTT. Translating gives CASSQYGQLNTEAFF.

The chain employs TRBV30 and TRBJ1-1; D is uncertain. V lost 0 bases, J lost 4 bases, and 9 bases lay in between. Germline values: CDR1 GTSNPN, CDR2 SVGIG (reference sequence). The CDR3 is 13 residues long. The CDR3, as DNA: TGTGCCTGGAGTGTAAGAACGGGCACTGAAGCTTTCTTT. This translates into CAWSVRTGTEAFF.

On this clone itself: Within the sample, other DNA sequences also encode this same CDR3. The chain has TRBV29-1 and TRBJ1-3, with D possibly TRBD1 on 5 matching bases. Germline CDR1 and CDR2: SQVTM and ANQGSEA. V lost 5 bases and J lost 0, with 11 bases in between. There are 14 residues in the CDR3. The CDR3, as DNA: TGCAGCGTTCGGGACTCCCTCTCTGGAAACACCATATATTTT. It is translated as CSVRDSLSGNTIYF.

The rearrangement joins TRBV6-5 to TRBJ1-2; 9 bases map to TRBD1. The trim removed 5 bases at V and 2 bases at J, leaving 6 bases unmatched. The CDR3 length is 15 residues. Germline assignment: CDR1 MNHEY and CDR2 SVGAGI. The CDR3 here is CASSKTGGLNYGYTF. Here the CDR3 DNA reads TGTGCCAGCAGTAAAACAGGGGGCTTAAACTATGGCTACACCTTC.

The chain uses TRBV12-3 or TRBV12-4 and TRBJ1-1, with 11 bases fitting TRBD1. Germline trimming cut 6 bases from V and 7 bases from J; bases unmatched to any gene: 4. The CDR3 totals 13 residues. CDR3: CASRGQGAIEAFF. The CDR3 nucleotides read TGTGCCAGCAGAGGACAGGGGGCTATTGAAGCTTTCTTT.

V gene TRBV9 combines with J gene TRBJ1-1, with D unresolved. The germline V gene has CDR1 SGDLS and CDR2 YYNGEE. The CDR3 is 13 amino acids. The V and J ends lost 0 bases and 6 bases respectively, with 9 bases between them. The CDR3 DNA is TGTGCCAGCAGCGTAGAACCGTCGGCTGAAGCTTTCTTT. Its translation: CASSVEPSAEAFF.

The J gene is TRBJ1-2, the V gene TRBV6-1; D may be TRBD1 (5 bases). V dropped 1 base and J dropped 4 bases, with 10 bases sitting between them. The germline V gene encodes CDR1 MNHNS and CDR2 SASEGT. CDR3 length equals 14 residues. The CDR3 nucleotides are TGTGCCAGCAGTGAAGTGGGGGGTGGCTATGGCTACACCTTC. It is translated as CASSEVGGGYGYTF.

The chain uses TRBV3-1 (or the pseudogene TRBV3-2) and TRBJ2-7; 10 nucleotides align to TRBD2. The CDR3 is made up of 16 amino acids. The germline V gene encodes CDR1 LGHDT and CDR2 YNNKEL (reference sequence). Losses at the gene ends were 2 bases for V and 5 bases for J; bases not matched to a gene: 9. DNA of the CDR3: TGTGCCAGCAGCCAAATACTAGCGGGGTGGTTCAACGAGCAGTACTTC. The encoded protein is CASSQILAGWFNEQYF.

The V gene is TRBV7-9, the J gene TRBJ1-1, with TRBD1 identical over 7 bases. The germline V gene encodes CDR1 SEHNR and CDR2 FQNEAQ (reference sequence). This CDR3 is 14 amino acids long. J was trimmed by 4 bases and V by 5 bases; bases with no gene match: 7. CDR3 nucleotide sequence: TGTGCCAGCAGCACACACGACAGGGTCACTGAAGCTTTCTTT. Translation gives CASSTHDRVTEAFF. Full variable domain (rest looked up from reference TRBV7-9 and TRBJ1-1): DTGVSQNPRHKITKRGQNVTFRCDPISEHNRLYWYRQTLGQGPEFLTYFQNEAQLEKSRLLSDRFSAERPKGSFSTLEIQRTEQGDSAMYLCASSTHDRVTEAFFGQGTRLTVV.

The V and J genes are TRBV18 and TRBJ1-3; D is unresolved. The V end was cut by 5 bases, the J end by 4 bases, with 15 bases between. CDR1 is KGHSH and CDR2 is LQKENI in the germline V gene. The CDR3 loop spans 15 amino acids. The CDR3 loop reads CASSEMQAEGNTIYF. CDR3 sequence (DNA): TGTGCCAGCTCAGAGATGCAGGCCGAAGGAAACACCATATATTTT.

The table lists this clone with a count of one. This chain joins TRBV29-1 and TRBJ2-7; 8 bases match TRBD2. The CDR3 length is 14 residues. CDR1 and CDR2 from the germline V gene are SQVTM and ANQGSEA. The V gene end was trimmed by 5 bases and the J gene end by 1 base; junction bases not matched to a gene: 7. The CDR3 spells CSVIAGKTSYEQYF. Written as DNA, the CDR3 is TGCAGCGTTATAGCGGGGAAAACTTCCTACGAGCAGTACTTC.

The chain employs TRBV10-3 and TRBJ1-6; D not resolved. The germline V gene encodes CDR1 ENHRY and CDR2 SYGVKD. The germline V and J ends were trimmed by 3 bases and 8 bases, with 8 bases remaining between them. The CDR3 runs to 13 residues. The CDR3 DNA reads TGTGCCATCAGTGAAGGGAGAGATTCACCCCTCCACTTT. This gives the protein CAISEGRDSPLHF.

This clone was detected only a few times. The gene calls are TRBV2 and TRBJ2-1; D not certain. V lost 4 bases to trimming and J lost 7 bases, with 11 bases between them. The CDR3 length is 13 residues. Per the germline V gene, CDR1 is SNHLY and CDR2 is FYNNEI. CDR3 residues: CASSVDKGNEQFF. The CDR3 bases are TGTGCCAGCAGTGTAGACAAAGGTAATGAGCAGTTCTTC. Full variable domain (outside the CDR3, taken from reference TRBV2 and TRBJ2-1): EPEVTQTPSHQVTQMGQEVILRCVPISNHLYFYWYRQILGQKVEFLVSFYNNEISEKSEIFDDQFSVERPDGSNFTLKIRSTKLEDSAMYFCASSVDKGNEQFFGPGTRLTVL.

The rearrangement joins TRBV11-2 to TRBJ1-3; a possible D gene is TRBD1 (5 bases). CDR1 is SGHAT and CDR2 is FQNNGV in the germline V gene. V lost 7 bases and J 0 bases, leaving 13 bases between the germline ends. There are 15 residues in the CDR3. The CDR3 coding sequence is TGTGCCAGCACTCTTTGGGGGGGCTCTGGAAACACCATATATTTT. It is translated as CASTLWGGSGNTIYF.

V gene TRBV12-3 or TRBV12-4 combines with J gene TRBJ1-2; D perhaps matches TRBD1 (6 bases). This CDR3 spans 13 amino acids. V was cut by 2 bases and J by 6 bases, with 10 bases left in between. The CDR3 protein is CASSLRTANGYTF. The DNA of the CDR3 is TGTGCCAGCAGTTTAAGGACAGCTAATGGCTACACCTTC.

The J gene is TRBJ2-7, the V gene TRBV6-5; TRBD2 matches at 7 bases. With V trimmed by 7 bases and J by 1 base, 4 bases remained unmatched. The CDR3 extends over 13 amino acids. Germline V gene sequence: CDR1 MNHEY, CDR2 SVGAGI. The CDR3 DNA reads TGTGCCAGCATTGGGGGGGAATCCTACGAGCAGTACTTC. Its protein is CASIGGESYEQYF.

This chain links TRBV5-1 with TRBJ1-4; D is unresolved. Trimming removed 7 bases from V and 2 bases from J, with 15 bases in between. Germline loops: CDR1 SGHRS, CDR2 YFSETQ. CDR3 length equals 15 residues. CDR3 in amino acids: CASGPLGETNEKLFF. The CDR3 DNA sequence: TGCGCCAGCGGCCCTCTCGGGGAGACTAATGAAAAACTGTTTTTT.